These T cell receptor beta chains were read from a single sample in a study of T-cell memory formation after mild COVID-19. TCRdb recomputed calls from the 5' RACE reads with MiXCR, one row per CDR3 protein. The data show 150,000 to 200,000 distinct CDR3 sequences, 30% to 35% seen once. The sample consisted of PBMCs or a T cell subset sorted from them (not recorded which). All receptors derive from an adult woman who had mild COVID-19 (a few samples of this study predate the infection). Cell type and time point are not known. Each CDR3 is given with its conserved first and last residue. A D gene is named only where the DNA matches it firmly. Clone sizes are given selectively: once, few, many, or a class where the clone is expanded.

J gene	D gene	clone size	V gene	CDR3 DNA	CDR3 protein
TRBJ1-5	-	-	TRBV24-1	TGTGCCACCAGTGATTTATCCATCAATCAGCCCCAGCATTTT	CATSDLSINQPQHF
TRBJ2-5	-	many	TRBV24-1	TGTGCCACCAGTGATCGATGGGAGAGACAAGAGACCCAGTACTTC	CATSDRWERQETQYF
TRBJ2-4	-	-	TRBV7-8	TGTGCCAGCAGCCACAGGACGGAGGCAAACATTCAGTACTTC	CASSHRTEANIQYF
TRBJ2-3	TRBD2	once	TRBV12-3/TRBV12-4	TGTGCCAGCAGACCGACTAGCGGGGGGTTCACAGATACGCAGTATTTT	CASRPTSGGFTDTQYF
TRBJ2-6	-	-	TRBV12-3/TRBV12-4	TGTGCCAGCAGTTTTAGAGAGACTGGGGCCAACGTCCTGACTTTC	CASSFRETGANVLTF
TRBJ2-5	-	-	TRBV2	TGTGCCAGCAGTGCCGCCGGGGTCCGGTTAGAGACCCAGTACTTC	CASSAAGVRLETQYF
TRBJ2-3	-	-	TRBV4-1	TGCGCCAGCAGCCAAGTTCGCCCGCCCGGGGATACGCAGTATTTT	CASSQVRPPGDTQYF
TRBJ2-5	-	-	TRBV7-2	TGTGCCAGCAGCTTAAGAGGGCAGACCCAGTACTTC	CASSLRGQTQYF
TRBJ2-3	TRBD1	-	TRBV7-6	TGTGCCAGCAGCCAGGGGGGACAGGTTAACGCAGATACGCAGTATTTT	CASSQGGQVNADTQYF
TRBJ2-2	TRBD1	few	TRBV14	TGTGCCAGCAGCCCTCAATACGAGGACAGGGGCACCGGGGAGCTGTTTTTT	CASSPQYEDRGTGELFF
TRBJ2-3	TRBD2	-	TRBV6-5	TGTGCCAGCAGTTACGTGGCGGGGGGGCCCAGAGATACGCAGTATTTT	CASSYVAGGPRDTQYF
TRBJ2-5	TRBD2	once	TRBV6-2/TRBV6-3	TGTGCCAGCAATATTAGCGGGAGGTGGAAGACCCAGTACTTC	CASNISGRWKTQYF
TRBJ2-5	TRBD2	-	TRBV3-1	TGTGCCAGCAGCCAAGACCCCATCACACTAGCGGGGGGGCAAGAGACCCAGTACTTC	CASSQDPITLAGGQETQYF
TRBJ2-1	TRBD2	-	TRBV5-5	TGTGCCAGCAGCAGTCCGGGACTAGCGGGAGGTAACAATGAGCAGTTCTTC	CASSSPGLAGGNNEQFF
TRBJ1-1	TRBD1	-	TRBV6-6	TGTGCCAGCAGACGGACAGGGGACACTGAAGCTTTCTTT	CASRRTGDTEAFF
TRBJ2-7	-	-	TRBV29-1	TGCAGCGTTGTCGGGACCCTATACGAGCAGTACTTC	CSVVGTLYEQYF
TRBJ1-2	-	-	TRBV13	TGTGCCAGCAGCTTATCTCGACAGGCGGTCTATGGCTACACCTTC	CASSLSRQAVYGYTF
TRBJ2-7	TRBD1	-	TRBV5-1	TGCGCCAGCAGCTTGGGGGTCACAGGGGGCAACGAGCAGTACTTC	CASSLGVTGGNEQYF
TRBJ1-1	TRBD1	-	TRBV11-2	TGTGCCAGCAGCTTAGGGGCAGGGGGCATCGACACTGAAGCTTTCTTT	CASSLGAGGIDTEAFF
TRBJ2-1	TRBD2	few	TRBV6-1	TGTGCCAGCATTCTGGCTAGCGGCTACAATGAGCAGTTCTTC	CASILASGYNEQFF
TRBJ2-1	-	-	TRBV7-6	TGTGCCAGCAGCTTAGCGGGTGGGCTGAGTGAGCAGTTCTTC	CASSLAGGLSEQFF
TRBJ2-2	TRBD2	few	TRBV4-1	TGCGCCAGCAGCCTCAAGACTAGCGGGGGGGCCAAAACCGGGGAGCTGTTTTTT	CASSLKTSGGAKTGELFF
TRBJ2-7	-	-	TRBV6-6	TGTGCCAGCTCCAAGGGGGGTAAGGACGAGCAGTACTTC	CASSKGGKDEQYF
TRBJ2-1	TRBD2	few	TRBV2	TGTGCCAGCAGCCCGACTAGCCGTAGCTCCTACAATGAGCAGTTCTTC	CASSPTSRSSYNEQFF
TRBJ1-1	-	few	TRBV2	TGTGCCAGCAGTGGTCAGACTTTGAACACTGAAGCTTTCTTT	CASSGQTLNTEAFF
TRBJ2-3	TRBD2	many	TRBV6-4	TGTGCCAGCAGTACTGAAGCGGGAGCGTCAGATACGCAGTATTTT	CASSTEAGASDTQYF
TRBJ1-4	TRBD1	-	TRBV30	TGTGCCTGGAGACCGGGACAGGGACGTGAAAAACTGTTTTTT	CAWRPGQGREKLFF
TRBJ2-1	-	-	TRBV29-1	TGCAGCGTAAGGGGGGCCGCTCAATTACCACACAATGAGCAGTTCTTC	CSVRGAAQLPHNEQFF
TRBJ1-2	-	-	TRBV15	TGTGCCACCAGCGATTCGGGGGTCTATGGCTACACCTTC	CATSDSGVYGYTF
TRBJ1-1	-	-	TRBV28	TGTGCCAGCAGGCCCCAAGGACAGCCCATGAACACTGAAGCTTTCTTT	CASRPQGQPMNTEAFF
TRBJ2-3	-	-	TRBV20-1	TGCAGTGGGGGGTATGGGAGGACAGATACGCAGTATTTT	CSGGYGRTDTQYF
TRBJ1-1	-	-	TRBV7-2	TGTGCCAGCAGCTTATCGGTAGCGGAAGCTTTCTTT	CASSLSVAEAFF
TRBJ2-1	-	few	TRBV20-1	TGCAGTGCTAGAGGGCTAGCAGTTTACAATGAGCAGTTCTTC	CSARGLAVYNEQFF
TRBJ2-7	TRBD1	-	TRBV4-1	TGCGCCAGCAGCCAAGCTCCCAGGGGGACAGGTGTCTACGAGCAGTACTTC	CASSQAPRGTGVYEQYF
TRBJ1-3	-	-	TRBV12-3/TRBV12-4	TGTGCCAGCAGTTTGTTACAGCTAAGTGGAAACACCATATATTTT	CASSLLQLSGNTIYF
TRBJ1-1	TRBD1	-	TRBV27	TGTGCCAGCAGTTTAGACAGGGAGGGCACTGAAGCTTTCTTT	CASSLDREGTEAFF
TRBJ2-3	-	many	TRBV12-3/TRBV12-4	TGTGCCAGCAGTTTATATCTTAGCACAGATACGCAGTATTTT	CASSLYLSTDTQYF
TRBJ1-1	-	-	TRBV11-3	TGTGCCAGCAGCTTAGTCCCTGTGAACACTGAAGCTTTCTTT	CASSLVPVNTEAFF
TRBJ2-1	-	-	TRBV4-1	TGCGCCAGCAACTCGAGGGCAGCTTTCTTATCCTACAATGAGCAGTTCTTC	CASNSRAAFLSYNEQFF
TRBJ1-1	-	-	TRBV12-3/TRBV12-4	TGTGCCAGCAGTTTCCAGACTTTAACTGAAGCTTTCTTT	CASSFQTLTEAFF
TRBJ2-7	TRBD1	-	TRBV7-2	TGTGCCAGCAGCTTGTCGACAGGGAGCTCCTACGAGCAGTACTTC	CASSLSTGSSYEQYF
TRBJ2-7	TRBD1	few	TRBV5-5	TGTGCCAGCAGCTTTTTCGACAGGGCCTACGAGCAGTACTTC	CASSFFDRAYEQYF
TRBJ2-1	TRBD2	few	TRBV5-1	TGCGCCAGCAGGGCTGGGACTAGCGGGACTAGCTCCTACAATGAGCAGTTCTTC	CASRAGTSGTSSYNEQFF
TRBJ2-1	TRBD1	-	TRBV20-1	TGCAGTGCTAGTCGGACAGGGTCCTACAATGAGCAGTTCTTC	CSASRTGSYNEQFF
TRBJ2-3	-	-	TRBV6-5	TGTGCCAGCAGTTACTTACCGCGAGGAAGCACAGATACGCAGTATTTT	CASSYLPRGSTDTQYF
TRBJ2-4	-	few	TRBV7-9	TGTGCCAGCAGCCGATGGACCCCCGAAAACATTCAGTACTTC	CASSRWTPENIQYF
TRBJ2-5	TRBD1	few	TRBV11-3	TGTGCCAGCAGCGCCAACAGGGGGCGAGGGGAGACCCAGTACTTC	CASSANRGRGETQYF
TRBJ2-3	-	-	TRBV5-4	TGTGCCAGCAGCTCTCGTGGGAGAACAGATACGCAGTATTTT	CASSSRGRTDTQYF
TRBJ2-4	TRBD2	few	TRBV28	TGTGCGGGACGGGGCGGGGGAGCCAAAAACATTCAGTACTTC	CAGRGGGAKNIQYF
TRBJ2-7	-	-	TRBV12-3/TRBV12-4	TGTGCCAGCCGGATCGAAGGTCGGGTCTCCTACGAGCAGTACTTC	CASRIEGRVSYEQYF